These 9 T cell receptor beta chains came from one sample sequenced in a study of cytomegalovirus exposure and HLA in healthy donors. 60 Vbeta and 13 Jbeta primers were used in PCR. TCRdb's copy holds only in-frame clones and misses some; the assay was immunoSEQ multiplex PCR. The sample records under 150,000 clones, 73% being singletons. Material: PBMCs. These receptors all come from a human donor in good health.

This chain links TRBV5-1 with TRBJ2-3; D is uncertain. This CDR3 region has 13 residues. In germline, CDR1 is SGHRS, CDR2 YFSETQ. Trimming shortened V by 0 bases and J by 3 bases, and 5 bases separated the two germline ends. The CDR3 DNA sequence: TGCGCCAGCAGCTTGGGGCCGACAGATACGCAGTATTTT. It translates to CASSLGPTDTQYF. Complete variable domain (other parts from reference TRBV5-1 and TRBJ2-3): KAGVTQTPRYLIKTRGQQVTLSCSPISGHRSVSWYQQTPGQGLQFLFEYFSETQRNKGNFPGRFSGRQFSNSRSEMNVSTLELGDSALYLCASSLGPTDTQYFGPGTRLTVL.

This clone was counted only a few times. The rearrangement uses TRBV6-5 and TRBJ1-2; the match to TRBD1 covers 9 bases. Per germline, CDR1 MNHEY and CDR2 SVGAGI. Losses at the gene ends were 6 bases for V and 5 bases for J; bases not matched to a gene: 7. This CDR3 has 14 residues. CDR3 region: CASRRGQGGYGYTF. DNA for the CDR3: TGTGCCAGCAGACGGGGACAGGGAGGGTATGGCTACACCTTC.

For the CDR3, the DNA is TGTGCCGAGAACAGGGGAGTGTCGGGCTACACCTTC. The encoded protein is CAENRGVSGYTF. The chain is built from TRBV2 and TRBJ1-2; TRBD1 agrees at 7 bases. CDR1 is SNHLY and CDR2 is FYNNEI in the germline V gene. This CDR3 contains 12 residues. The V segment lost 11 bases and the J segment 8 bases; nucleotides outside the gene matches: 11.

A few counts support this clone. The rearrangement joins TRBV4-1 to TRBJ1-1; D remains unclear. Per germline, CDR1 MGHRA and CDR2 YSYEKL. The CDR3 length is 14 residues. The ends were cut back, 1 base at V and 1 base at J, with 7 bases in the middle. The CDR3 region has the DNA TGCGCCAGCAGCCAAGTGGCCTGGAACACTGAAGCTTTCTTT. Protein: CASSQVAWNTEAFF.

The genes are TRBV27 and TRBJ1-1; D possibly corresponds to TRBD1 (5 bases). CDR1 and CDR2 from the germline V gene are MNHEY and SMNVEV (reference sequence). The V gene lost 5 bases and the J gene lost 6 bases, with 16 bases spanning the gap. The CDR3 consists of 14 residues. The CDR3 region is CASSITFGGAEAFF. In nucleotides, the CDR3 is TGTGCCAGCAGTATCACCTTCGGGGGTGCTGAAGCTTTCTTT.

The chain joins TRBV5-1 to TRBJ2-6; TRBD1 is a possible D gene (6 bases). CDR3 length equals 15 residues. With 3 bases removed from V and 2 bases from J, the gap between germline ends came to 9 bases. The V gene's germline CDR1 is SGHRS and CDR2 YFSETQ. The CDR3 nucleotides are TGCGCCAGCAGCTCGACAGGTGCTGGGGCCAACGTCCTGACTTTC. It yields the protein CASSSTGAGANVLTF.

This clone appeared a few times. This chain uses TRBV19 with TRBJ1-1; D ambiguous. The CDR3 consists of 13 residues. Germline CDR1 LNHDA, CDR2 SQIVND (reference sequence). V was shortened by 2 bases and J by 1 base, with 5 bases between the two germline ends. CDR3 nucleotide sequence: TGTGCCAGTAGTATACGACAGAACACTGAAGCTTTCTTT. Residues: CASSIRQNTEAFF.

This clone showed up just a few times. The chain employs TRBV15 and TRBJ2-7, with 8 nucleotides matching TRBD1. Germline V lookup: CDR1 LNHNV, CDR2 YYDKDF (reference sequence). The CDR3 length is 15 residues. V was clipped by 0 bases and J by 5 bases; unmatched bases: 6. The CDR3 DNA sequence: TGTGCCACCAGCAGAGATTTCCAGGGGGCGAACGAGCAGTACTTC. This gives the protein CATSRDFQGANEQYF.

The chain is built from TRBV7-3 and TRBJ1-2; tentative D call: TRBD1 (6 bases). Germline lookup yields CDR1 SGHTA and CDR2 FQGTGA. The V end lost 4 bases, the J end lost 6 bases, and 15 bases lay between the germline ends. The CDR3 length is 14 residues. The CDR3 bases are TGTGCCAGCAGCTCGGGACAAAGAAGGGATGGCTACACCTTC. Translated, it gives CASSSGQRRDGYTF.